The 10 T cell receptor beta chains below all came from one sample that was sequenced in a study of blood T cell repertoires in COVID-19. Sequenced by immunoSEQ multiplex PCR; TCRdb stores in-frame clones only, minus some. The sample lists tens of thousands of clones; around 83% were seen once. The sequencing input was peripheral blood. The receptors stem from a man aged 25-45 years with COVID-19, enrolled during active disease.

V is TRBV6-2 or TRBV6-3 and J is TRBJ2-1; perhaps TRBD2 as D (5 bases). CDR1 and CDR2 (germline): MNHEY, SVGEGT. This CDR3 spans 12 amino acids. V was trimmed by 6 bases and J by 12 bases, leaving 15 bases between them. The CDR3: CASSRVEGGQFF. Written as DNA, the CDR3 is TGTGCCAGCAGCCGCGTTGAGGGTGGGCAGTTCTTC.

The CDR3 sequence: CASSIDRLVSGNTIYF. DNA for the CDR3: TGTGCCAGTAGTATAGATCGACTGGTCTCTGGAAACACCATATATTTT. The chain uses TRBV19 and TRBJ1-3; D uncertain. Germline loops: CDR1 LNHDA, CDR2 SQIVND (reference sequence). This CDR3 is built from 16 residues. Between the trimmed V and J ends, which lost 0 bases and 0 bases, there was a span of 9 bases.

The V and J genes are TRBV4-2 and TRBJ2-3; 7 nucleotides agree with TRBD2. This CDR3 is built from 18 residues. Germline V lookup: CDR1 LGHNA, CDR2 YNFKEQ. The V and J ends lost 0 bases and 2 bases, in that order; junction bases with no gene match: 11. The CDR3 DNA reads as TGTGCCAGCAGCCAAGATGACGGGCGGGAGAGTCCCACAGATACGCAGTATTTT. Translating gives CASSQDDGRESPTDTQYF.

The chain couples TRBV19 to TRBJ2-5; TRBD1 is a possible D gene (5 bases). The CDR3 consists of 14 residues. V was clipped by 5 bases and J by 2 bases, with 12 bases between them. Germline values: CDR1 LNHDA, CDR2 SQIVND (reference sequence). The CDR3 coding sequence is TGTGCCAGTAGTCTAAGGGGTCCTCAAGAGACCCAGTACTTC. Amino acids: CASSLRGPQETQYF.

The chain recombines TRBV4-1 with TRBJ1-5; D is possibly TRBD1 (5 bases). V was pared by 6 bases and J by 1 base, with 13 bases between. The CDR3 runs to 15 residues. CDR1 is MGHRA, CDR2 YSYEKL, per germline. CDR3 DNA: TGCGCCAGCAGAACGGCACAGGAGAGCAATCAGCCCCAGCATTTT. Protein sequence: CASRTAQESNQPQHF.

The CDR3 sequence: CASSSAGGFETQYF. The DNA of the CDR3 is TGTGCCAGTTCTTCCGCGGGAGGGTTCGAGACCCAGTACTTC. V and J are TRBV19 and TRBJ2-5, with 9 bases that match TRBD2. Looked up from germline, CDR1 is LNHDA and CDR2 is SQIVND (reference sequence). With V trimmed by 8 bases and J by 5 bases, 9 bases remained unmatched. This CDR3 is built from 14 residues.

The V gene is TRBV30, the J gene TRBJ2-3; D call uncertain. Germline V gives CDR1 GTSNPN, CDR2 SVGIG (reference sequence). The V end was cut by 0 bases, the J end by 6 bases, with 10 bases between. The CDR3 is made up of 13 amino acids. The CDR3 spells CAWSVLSADTQYF. CDR3 DNA: TGTGCCTGGAGTGTACTAAGCGCTGATACGCAGTATTTT.

The DNA for the CDR3 is TGTGCCAGCAGTTACAGGGGGCCCCAGCATTTT. Translated: CASSYRGPQHF. The chain links TRBV6-2 or TRBV6-3 to TRBJ1-5; D perhaps matches TRBD1 (5 bases). The CDR3 length is 11 residues. With 2 bases removed from V and 9 bases from J, the gap between germline ends came to 5 bases. CDR1 MNHEY and CDR2 SVGEGT come from the germline V gene.

The rearrangement joins TRBV9 to TRBJ1-6, with TRBD1 matching over 7 bases. CDR3 size: 14 residues. V was clipped by 4 bases and J by 5 bases; unmatched bases: 3. Germline values: CDR1 SGDLS, CDR2 YYNGEE. In DNA, the CDR3 is TGTGCCAGCAGCCCAACAGGGGATAATTCACCCCTCCACTTT. This sequence encodes CASSPTGDNSPLHF.

This chain links TRBV6-5 with TRBJ2-7, with TRBD1 matching over 7 bases. This CDR3 is built from 13 residues. V gave up 6 bases and J gave up 5 bases; unmatched junction bases: 7. CDR1 is MNHEY, CDR2 SVGAGI, per germline. In DNA, the CDR3 is TGTGCCAGCAGCCAGACAGGGTTGCACGAGCAGTACTTC. Residues: CASSQTGLHEQYF.